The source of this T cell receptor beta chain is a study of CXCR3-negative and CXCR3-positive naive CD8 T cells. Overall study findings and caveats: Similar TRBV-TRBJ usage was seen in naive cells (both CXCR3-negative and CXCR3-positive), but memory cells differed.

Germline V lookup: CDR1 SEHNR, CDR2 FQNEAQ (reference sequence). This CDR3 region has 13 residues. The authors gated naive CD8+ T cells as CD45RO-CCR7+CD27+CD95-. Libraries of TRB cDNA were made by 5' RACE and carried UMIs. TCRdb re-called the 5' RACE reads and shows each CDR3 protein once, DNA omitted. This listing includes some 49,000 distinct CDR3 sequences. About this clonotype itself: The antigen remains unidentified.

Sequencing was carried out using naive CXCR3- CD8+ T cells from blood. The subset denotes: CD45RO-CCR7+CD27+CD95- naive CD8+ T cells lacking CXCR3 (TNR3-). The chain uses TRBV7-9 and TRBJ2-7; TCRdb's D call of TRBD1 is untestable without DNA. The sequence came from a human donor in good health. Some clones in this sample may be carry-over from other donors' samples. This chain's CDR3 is CASSLSRGNEQYF.